This T cell receptor (beta chain) derives from a study of shared clonotypes between healthy human individuals. Germline assignment: CDR1 SQVTM and CDR2 ANQGSEA. This CDR3 comprises 15 residues. The V and J ends lost 3 bases and 0 bases respectively, with 13 bases between them. When replicate PCRs were run on sorted subsets, they used 200 ng DNA, 30,000 to 35,000 T cell genomes. Some clones are missing from TCRdb's copy, which holds only in-frame ones; the method was immunoSEQ multiplex PCR. Of 2 million to 2.5 million clones in the sample, around 93% were seen once. Terminally differentiated effector memory CD45RA+ cells were left out of the naive CD8 fraction, which was CD45RO-negative and positively selected for CCR7.

This chain uses TRBV29-1 with TRBJ2-3, with a tentative D call TRBD2 (6 bases). Sequences were obtained from naive CD8+ T cells from PBMCs. This receptor was identified in a man between 18 and 29 years old in good health. Some clones in this sample may be carry-over from other donors' samples. The CDR3 nucleotides read TGCAGCGTTGAGGGGACTCCCTCTAGCACAGATACGCAGTATTTT. This gives the protein CSVEGTPSSTDTQYF.